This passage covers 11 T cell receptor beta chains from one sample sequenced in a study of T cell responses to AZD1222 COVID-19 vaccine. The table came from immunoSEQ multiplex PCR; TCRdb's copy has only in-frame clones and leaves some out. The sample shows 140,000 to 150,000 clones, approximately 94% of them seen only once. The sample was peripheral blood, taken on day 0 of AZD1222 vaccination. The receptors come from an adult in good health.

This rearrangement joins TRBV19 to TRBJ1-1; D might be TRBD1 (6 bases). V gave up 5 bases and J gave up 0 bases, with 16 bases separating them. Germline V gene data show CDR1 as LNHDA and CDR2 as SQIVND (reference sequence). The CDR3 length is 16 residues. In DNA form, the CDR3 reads TGTGCCAGTAGTCCGGGAGGGGGACCTATGAACACTGAAGCTTTCTTT. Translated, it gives CASSPGGGPMNTEAFF.

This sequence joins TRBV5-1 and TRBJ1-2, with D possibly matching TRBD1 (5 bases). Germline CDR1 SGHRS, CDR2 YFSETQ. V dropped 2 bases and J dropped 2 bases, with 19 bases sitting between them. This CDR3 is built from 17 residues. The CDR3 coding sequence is TGCGCCAGCAGCTTCGTCCCCCAGGCAGGGCTCAACTATGGCTACACCTTC. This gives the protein CASSFVPQAGLNYGYTF.

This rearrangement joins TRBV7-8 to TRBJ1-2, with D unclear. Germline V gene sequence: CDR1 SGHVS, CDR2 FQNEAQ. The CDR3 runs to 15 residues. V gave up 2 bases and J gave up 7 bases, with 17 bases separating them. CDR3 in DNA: TGTGCCAGCAGCTTACCCGACGGCCAGGCGGGTGGCTACACCTTC. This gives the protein CASSLPDGQAGGYTF.

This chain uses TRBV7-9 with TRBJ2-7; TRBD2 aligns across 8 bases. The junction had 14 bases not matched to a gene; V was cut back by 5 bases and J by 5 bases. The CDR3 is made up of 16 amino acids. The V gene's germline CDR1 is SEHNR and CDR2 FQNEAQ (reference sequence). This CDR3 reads CASSHLKTGGPDEQYF. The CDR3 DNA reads TGTGCCAGCAGCCATCTCAAGACGGGGGGGCCCGACGAGCAGTACTTC.

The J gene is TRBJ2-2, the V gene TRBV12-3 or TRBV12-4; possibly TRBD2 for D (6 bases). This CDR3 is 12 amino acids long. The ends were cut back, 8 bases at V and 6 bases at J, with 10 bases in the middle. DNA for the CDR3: TGTGCCAGCTACTGGGGGGCCGGGGAGCTGTTTTTT. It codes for CASYWGAGELFF.

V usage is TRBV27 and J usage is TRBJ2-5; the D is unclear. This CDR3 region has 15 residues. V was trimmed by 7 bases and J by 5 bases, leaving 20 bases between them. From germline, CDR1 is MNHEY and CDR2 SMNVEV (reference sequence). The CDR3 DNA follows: TGTGCCAGCAACATACAAGGTAGTCTGGCGGAGACCCAGTACTTC. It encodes CASNIQGSLAETQYF.

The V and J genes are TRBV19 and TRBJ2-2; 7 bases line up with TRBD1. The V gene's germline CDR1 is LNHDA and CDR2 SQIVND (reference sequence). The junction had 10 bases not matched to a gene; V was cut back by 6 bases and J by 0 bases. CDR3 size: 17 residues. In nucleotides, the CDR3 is TGTGCCAGTAGGCGAAATCCCGGGACAGCGAACACCGGGGAGCTGTTTTTT. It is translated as CASRRNPGTANTGELFF. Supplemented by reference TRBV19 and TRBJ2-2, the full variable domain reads DGGITQSPKYLFRKEGQNVTLSCEQNLNHDAMYWYRQDPGQGLRLIYYSQIVNDFQKGDIAEGYSVSREKKESFPLTVTSAQKNPTAFYLCASRRNPGTANTGELFFGEGSRLTVL.

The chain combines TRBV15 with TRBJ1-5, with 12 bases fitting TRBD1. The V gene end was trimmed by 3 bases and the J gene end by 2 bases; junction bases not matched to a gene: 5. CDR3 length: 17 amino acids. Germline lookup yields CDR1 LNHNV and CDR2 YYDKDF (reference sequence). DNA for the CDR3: TGTGCCACCAGCAGGGGACAGGGGGCGTTCGGCAATCAGCCCCAGCATTTT. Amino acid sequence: CATSRGQGAFGNQPQHF. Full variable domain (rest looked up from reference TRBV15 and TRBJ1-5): DAMVIQNPRYQVTQFGKPVTLSCSQTLNHNVMYWYQQKSSQAPKLLFHYYDKDFNNEADTPDNFQSRRPNTSFCFLDIRSPGLGDTAMYLCATSRGQGAFGNQPQHFGDGTRLSIL.

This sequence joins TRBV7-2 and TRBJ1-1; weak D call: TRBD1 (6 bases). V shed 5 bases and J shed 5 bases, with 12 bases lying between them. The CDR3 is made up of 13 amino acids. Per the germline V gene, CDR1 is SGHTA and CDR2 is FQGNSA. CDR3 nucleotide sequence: TGTGCCAGCAGCACCCTAGGGGGTACTGAAGCTTTCTTT. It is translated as CASSTLGGTEAFF.

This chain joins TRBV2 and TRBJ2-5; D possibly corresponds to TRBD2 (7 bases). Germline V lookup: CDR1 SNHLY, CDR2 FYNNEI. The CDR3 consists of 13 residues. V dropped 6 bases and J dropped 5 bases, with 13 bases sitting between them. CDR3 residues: CASSGGLGETQYF. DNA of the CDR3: TGTGCCAGCAGCGGGGGGCTAGGGGAGACCCAGTACTTC.

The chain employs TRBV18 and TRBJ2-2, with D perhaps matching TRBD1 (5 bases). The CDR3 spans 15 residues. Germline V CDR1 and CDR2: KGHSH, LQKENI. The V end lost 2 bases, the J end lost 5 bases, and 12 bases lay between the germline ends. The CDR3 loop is CASSPRQGHTGELFF. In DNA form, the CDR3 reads TGTGCCAGCTCACCAAGGCAGGGCCATACCGGGGAGCTGTTTTTT.